This T cell receptor (beta chain) was recovered during a study of STAT5B mutations in CD4+ large granular lymphocyte leukemia. Notes on this clone: What it binds is unknown.

Study-level findings and limits: Patient CD4-sorted repertoires looked more clonal than healthy CD4+ repertoires, even without putative leukemic clones.

The survey-level immunoSEQ assay was used. Generated by immunoSEQ multiplex PCR, the TCRdb table keeps only in-frame clones and is missing some. The table has 20,000 to 25,000 clones, roughly 80% seen once. The receptor was derived from a human donor in good health. Material: CD4+ T cells from blood buffy coats.

This CDR3 reads CASSLVASGVTGEQFF. The CDR3 DNA is TGTGCCAGCAGCTTAGTGGCTAGCGGGGTAACGGGTGAGCAGTTCTTC. The V call is TRBV7-2, the J call TRBJ2-1; 9 nucleotides agree with TRBD2. The V segment lost 1 base and the J segment 9 bases; nucleotides outside the gene matches: 10. This CDR3 has 16 amino acids. From germline, CDR1 is SGHTA and CDR2 FQGNSA.